The present TCR beta chain was sequenced within a study of beta chain features in type 1 diabetes. Expressed TCRB transcripts got sequenced, as all isolated RNA was reverse transcribed. Profiling relied on immunoSEQ multiplex PCR, and the TCRdb table lists in-frame clones only, not all of them. The data contain over 150,000 clones, about 8.5% of them singletons. Remarks on this clone: Its antigen is unidentified.

The CDR3 extends over 16 amino acids. Germline V gene sequence: CDR1 ENHRY, CDR2 SYGVKD. V gave up 3 bases and J gave up 5 bases, with 18 bases separating them. Overall study findings and caveats: When Type 1 diabetes patients were examined, their TCRB CDR3s proved moderately but significantly shorter in all four CD4+ subsets. High TCR expression in some cells could lead to their over-representation in cDNA sequencing.

The clonotype comes from a man aged 18 to 35 in good health. Source material: central memory CD4+ T cells from blood. The chain combines TRBV10-3 with TRBJ2-3; tentative D call: TRBD1 (5 bases). For the CDR3, the DNA is TGTGCCATCAGTGACCCCGGAGCCCAGGGCGGAGATACGCAGTATTTT. As protein: CAISDPGAQGGDTQYF.